In this sample, the clone carrying this T cell receptor (beta chain) turned up a few times. Its antigen remains unidentified. The data derive from a study of T-cell reconstitution after alpha-beta-depleted transplantation in children. Points from the study as a whole: Approximately two months post-transplant, alpha-beta T cells reportedly originated from several hundred expanded graft clones. Some patients showed high day-60 TCRbeta diversity, which derived from surviving recipient T cells and thymic progenitors.

Researchers prepared the TCRbeta library using unique molecular identifiers, the study reports. TCRdb reprocessed the PCR reads with MiXCR, giving one entry per CDR3 protein. The table lists some 460,000 distinct CDR3 sequences, roughly 16% of them singletons. Germline V CDR1 and CDR2: KGHDR, SFDVKD. This CDR3 contains 16 residues. V was clipped by 4 bases and J by 1 base, with 12 bases between them. This chain links TRBV24-1 with TRBJ2-2; a possible D gene is TRBD1 (6 bases). The material sequenced was PBMCs, mostly from graft donor cells, taken 360 days after TCRalphabeta/CD19-depleted stem cell transplant. The clonotype comes from a boy less than two years old who had a stem cell transplant for Wiskott-Aldrich syndrome, so the T cells may come from the graft donor. This CDR3 reads CATSDGQFQNTGELFF. Here the CDR3 DNA reads TGTGCCACCAGTGACGGACAGTTCCAGAACACCGGGGAGCTGTTTTTT.